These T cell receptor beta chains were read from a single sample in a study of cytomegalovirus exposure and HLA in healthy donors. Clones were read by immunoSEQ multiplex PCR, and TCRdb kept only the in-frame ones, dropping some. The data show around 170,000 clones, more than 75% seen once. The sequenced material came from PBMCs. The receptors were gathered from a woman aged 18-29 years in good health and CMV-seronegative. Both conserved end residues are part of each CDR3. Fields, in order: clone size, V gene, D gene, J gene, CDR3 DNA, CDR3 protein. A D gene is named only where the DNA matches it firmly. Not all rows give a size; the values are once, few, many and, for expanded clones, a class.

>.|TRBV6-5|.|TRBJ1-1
TGTGCCAGCAGTTACGGAGAGGGAGGCACTGAAGCTTTCTTT
CASSYGEGGTEAFF
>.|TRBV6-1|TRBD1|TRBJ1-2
TGTGCCAGCAGTGAATGGGGACAGGCTAACTATGGCTACACCTTC
CASSEWGQANYGYTF
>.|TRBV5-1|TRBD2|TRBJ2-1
TGCGCCAGCAGCTATTTGTCGGGAGGCAATGAGCAGTTCTTC
CASSYLSGGNEQFF
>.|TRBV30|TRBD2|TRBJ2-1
TGTGCCTGGGGGGACTACGCCTACAATGAGCAGTTCTTC
CAWGDYAYNEQFF
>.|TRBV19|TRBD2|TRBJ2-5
TGTGCCAGTAGTAGGGGGTTGACTAGCGACCAAGAGACCCAGTACTTC
CASSRGLTSDQETQYF
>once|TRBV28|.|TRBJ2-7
TGTGCCAGCAGTTTGGCGGGGCCCAGTTACGAGCAGTACTTC
CASSLAGPSYEQYF
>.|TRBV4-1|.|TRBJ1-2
TGCGCCAGCAGCCAAGAAAGGAACAGCTATTATGGCTACACCTTC
CASSQERNSYYGYTF
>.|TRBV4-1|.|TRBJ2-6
TGCGCCAGCAGCCAAGAGTGGCAGGGTGTCGCTAGGGCCAACGTCCTGACTTTC
CASSQEWQGVARANVLTF
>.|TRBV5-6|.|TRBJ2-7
TGTGCCAGCAGCTTAAGGGGTCCTGTTGAGCAGTACTTC
CASSLRGPVEQYF
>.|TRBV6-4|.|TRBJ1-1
TGTGCCAGCAGTGACAGGGGCGGTACTGAAGCTTTCTTT
CASSDRGGTEAFF
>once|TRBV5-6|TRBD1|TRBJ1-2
TGTGCCAGCAGCTCTCAGGGGGCGCGTCTCTATGGCTACACCTTC
CASSSQGARLYGYTF
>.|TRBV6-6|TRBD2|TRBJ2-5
TGTGCCAGCAGTTACGGGACTAGGGGGGAGACCCAGTACTTC
CASSYGTRGETQYF
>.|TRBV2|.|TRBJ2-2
TGTGCCAGCACAAAAGGGACTGCGAACACCGGGGAGCTGTTTTTT
CASTKGTANTGELFF
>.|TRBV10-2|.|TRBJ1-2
TGCGCCAGCAGAAGCCACTATGGCTACACCTTC
CASRSHYGYTF